Included here is one T cell receptor (beta chain) sequence, with context. Its specificity is unknown. The CDR3 is 12 residues long. The germline CDR1 and CDR2 sequences are MNHEY and SVGEGT. V was cut by 4 bases and J by 1 base, with 5 bases left in between. This sample stems from a study of Ad26.COV2.S vaccination and SARS-CoV-2 variants. Turning to the study itself: By the intramuscular route, Ad26.COV2.S was given once, or twice 56 days apart.

Notes on the study in general: Substantial breadth was reportedly displayed by spike-specific CD8+ and CD4+ T cell responses after vaccination. Vaccine and placebo recipients had comparable breadth of non-spike TCRs.

Profiled with immunoSEQ multiplex PCR; TCRdb holds only in-frame clones, not every one. The sample lists roughly 350,000 clones, 86% seen once, with about 10% in the top ten. Treatment specified: 19 received Ad26.COV2.S at low or high dose, single or two shots; 5 received placebo; per-sample allocation not given. Following the first vaccine or placebo injection, samples were taken on day 63. The vaccine delivered Wuhan-strain SARS-CoV-2 spike through an Ad26 vector. This sample comprised peripheral blood, obtained in a trial of Ad26.COV2.S vaccine versus placebo. The rearrangement joins TRBV6-2 or TRBV6-3 to TRBJ2-7; D ambiguous. The clonotype originates from a person between 18 and 59 years old who received the Ad26.COV2.S COVID-19 vaccine or a placebo. CDR3 coding DNA: TGTGCCAGCAGTTTGATTTCCTACGAGCAGTACTTC. Amino acid sequence: CASSLISYEQYF.